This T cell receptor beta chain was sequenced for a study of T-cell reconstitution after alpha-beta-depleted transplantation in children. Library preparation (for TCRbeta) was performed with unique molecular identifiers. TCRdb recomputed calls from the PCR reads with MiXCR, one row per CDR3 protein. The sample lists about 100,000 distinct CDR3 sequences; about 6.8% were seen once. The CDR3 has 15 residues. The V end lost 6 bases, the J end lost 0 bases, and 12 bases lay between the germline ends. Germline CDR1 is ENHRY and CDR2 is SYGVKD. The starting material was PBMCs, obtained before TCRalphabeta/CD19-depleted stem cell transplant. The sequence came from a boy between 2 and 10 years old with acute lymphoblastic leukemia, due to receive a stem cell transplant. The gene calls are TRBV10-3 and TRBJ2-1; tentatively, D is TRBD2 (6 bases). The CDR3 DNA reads TGTGCCATCAGCCCGGGACTCCTCTCCTACAATGAGCAGTTCTTC. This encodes CAISPGLLSYNEQFF.